This TCR beta chain was retrieved from a study of shared T cell receptors in the human thymus (dated by TCRdb to 2020 to 2023). A note on the overall study: The study examined how self-reactive, shared T-cell receptor alpha chains are generated in the human thymus.

As concerns this clone: Its recognized antigen is unknown. No much larger clone exists at a distance of one base, and base qualities are not known.

Library preparation was by the immunoSEQ multiplex PCR assay. Not all clones reach the TCRdb copy of this immuneACCESS table, which keeps in-frame sequences only. Checked studies attribute under half of the gap to unresolved V genes and leave the rest unexplained. The sample table shows about 730,000 clones, and 80% to 90% are seen once. The ten largest clones take up 0.008% to 0.011% of the sample. The germline ends are 17 bases apart after V is trimmed by 2 bases and J by 0 bases. The CDR3 spans 19 residues, from the cysteine through the phenylalanine. Here the CDR3 DNA is all that survives: 57 bases in frame from base 1. Per the germline V gene, SGHVS is the CDR1 and FNYEAQ is the CDR2. This sample was also put to use in a study of human thymus T cells. That second publication adds: Donors were immunologically healthy infants undergoing open corrective cardiac surgery for congenital heart defects in Finland. Thymus tissue was obtained as surgical resects removed during corrective cardiac surgery. Biased V and J gene segment usage appeared to be present in both thymic and peripheral blood repertoires. The related research found that thymic TCR repertoires overlapped highly between unrelated individuals. The study described the TCR alpha and beta repertoires in about eight infant thymus samples and a few matching peripheral blood samples. The cohort included more than 5 male and a couple of female infants, with donor ages spanning 7 to 244 days. Thymocytes were released mechanically from tissue and stored at -70 °C as pellets of 10-30 million cells. A QIAsymphony instrument was used to extract genomic DNA from the frozen cell pellets. Using the immunoSEQ multiplex PCR assay, the TCRB and TCRAD loci were amplified from a standardized quantity of quality-controlled genomic DNA. Amplicons spanned the V(D)J region at a length sufficient to cover the CDR3 and identify V and J genes. Amplicon sequencing was performed on an Illumina platform through the commercial immunoSEQ service. Corrections for primer bias and sequencing errors followed previously described methods, while TCRAD and TCRB definitions were based on the IMGT database. immunoSEQ Analyzer 3.0 and VDJTools were used for repertoire analysis, which covered basic statistics, V/J segment usage, diversity estimates, rarefaction and pairwise overlap. Chao1, ChaoE, Efron-Thisted, Shannon and inverse Simpson indices were used to estimate diversity, which was also estimated on datasets down-sampled to the smallest sample. Repertoire overlap used strict matching of CDR3 nucleotide sequence, V gene and J gene, with Jaccard-based multidimensional scaling clustering. On average, thymus samples yielded 750,000 to 1,000,000 unique TCRB clonotypes, whereas blood samples yielded around 84,000.

This TCR derives from a girl in the first two years of life with a congenital heart defect. Donor details come from another sample of the same person, matched by shared clones. The source material was thymocytes. This chain is built from TRBV7-6 and TRBJ1-6; a tentative D call is TRBD1 (6 bases match). The nucleotides are TGTGCCAGCAGCTTAATGTCGTGGATGGGGGCCTCCTATAATTCACCCCTCCACTTT. This sequence encodes CASSLMSWMGASYNSPLHF.